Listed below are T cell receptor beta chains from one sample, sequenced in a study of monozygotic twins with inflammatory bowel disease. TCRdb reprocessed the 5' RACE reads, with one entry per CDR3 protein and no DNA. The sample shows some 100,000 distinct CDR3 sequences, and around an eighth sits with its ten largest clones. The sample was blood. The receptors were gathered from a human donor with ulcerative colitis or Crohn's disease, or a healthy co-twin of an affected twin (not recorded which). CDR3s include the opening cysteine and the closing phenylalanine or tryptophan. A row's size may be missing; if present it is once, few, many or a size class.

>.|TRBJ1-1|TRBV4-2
CASSQRSPEAFF
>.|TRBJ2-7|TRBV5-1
CASSSSTYEQYF
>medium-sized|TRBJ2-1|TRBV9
CASSGSPGLTGQFF
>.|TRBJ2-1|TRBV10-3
CAISTLDRAAYNEQFF
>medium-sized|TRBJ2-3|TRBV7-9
CASRTSGSGVADTQYF
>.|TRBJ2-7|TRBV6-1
CASSELRGTASSYEQYF
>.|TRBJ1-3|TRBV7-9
CASSLVVRTSGNTIYF
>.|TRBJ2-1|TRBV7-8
CASSLIIAGEQFF
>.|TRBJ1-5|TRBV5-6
CASSLGGDQPQHF
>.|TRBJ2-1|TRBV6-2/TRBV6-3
CASSYSRGVGPSYNEQFF
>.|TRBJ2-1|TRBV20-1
CSAEGDWNEQFF
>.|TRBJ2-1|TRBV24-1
CATSVAGTLSYNEQFF
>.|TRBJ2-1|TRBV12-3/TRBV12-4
CASTELGLGARGGYNEQFF
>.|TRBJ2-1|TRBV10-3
CAAGQAGGYNEQFF
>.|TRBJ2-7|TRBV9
CASSAAGTDSYEQYF
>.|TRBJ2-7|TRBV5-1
CASSLPLADHYEQYF
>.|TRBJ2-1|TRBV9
CASSVDLELALYNEQFF
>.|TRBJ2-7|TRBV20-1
CSARSGTSGSYEQYF
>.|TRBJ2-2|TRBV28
CASSSERGTGELFF
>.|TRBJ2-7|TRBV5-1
CASSLGPSAKNRLYEQYF
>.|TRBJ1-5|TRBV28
CASKLDGTNQPQHF
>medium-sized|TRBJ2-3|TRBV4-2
CASSQEGGTDTQYF
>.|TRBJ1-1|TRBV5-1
CASSPTALNTEAFF
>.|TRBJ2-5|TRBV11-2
CASSLLRTSGSQETQYF
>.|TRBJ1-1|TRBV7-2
CASSSPSDRGLRAEAFF
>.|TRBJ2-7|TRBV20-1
CSALLAGGIYEQYF
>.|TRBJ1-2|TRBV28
CASSPPRGPQPINYGYTF
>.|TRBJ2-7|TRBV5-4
CASSFQRGAGEQYF
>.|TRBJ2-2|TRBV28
CATSPREWYTGELFF
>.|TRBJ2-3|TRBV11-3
CASSLDGLAGRTDTQYF
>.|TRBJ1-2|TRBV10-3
CAINDDRNYGYTF
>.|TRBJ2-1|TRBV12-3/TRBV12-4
CASNNGRASYNEQFF
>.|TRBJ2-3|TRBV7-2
CASSSPFGLAGDTQYF
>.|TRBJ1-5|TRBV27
CTCRDAYSNQPQHF
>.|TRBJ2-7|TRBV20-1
CSAATSTGGEQYF
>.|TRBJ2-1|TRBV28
CASSRTGGGNEQFF
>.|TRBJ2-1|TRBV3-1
CASSPGTIYNEQFF
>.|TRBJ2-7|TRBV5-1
CASSFRFSSYEQYF
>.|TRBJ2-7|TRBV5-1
CASSSDGTDSYEQYF
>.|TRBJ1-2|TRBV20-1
CSARQQAGGGYTF
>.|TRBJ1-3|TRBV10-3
CAILTGEAGNTIYF
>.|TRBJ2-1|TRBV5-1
CASKDPGGREQFF
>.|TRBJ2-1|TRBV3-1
CASSQGLAGGGGNEQFF